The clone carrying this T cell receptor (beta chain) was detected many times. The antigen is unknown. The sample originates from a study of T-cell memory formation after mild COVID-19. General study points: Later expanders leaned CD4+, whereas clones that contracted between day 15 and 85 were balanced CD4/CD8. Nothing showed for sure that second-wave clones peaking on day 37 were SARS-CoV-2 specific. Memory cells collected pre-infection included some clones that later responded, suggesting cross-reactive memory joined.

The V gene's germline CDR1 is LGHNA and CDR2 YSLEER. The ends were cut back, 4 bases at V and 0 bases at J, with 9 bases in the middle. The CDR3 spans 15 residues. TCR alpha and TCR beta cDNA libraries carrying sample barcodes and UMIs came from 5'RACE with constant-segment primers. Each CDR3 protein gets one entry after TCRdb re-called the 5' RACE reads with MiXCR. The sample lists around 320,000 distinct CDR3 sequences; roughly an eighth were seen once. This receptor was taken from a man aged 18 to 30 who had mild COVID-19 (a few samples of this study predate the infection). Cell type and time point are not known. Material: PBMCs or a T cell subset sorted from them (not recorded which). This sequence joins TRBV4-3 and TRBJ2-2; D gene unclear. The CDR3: CASSLGYPNTGELFF. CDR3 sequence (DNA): TGCGCCAGCAGCCTCGGCTACCCGAACACCGGGGAGCTGTTTTTT.